A single sample is the source of the 2 T cell receptor beta chains below, sequenced in a study of CD8+ T cells in alopecia areata (dated by TCRdb to the late 2010s). The label giving this sample's time point can be read as: less than five weeks on oral tofacitinib. Reading the label with the study, this specimen's treatment or condition is: oral pan-JAK inhibitor, 5-10 mg twice daily. The library was made by the immunoSEQ multiplex PCR assay. For TCR sequencing, RNA was extracted from every sample and reverse transcribed into cDNA to serve as template. Here the immuneACCESS table is served through TCRdb, limited to in-frame sequences with V and J called. Missing clones are a known gap in these copies; in checked studies unresolved V genes cover under half, and the rest lacks a known reason. In this sample the table shows some 220,000 clones, more than 45% of which occur a single time. The top ten clonotypes cover around 1.4% of the sample.

The material was CD4+ T cells sorted from blood, obtained at week 4, from a patient treated with tofacitinib. The origin of the receptors is a human donor with alopecia areata.

The genes are TRBV29-1 and TRBJ1-1; D possibly corresponds to TRBD1 (6 bases). Germline assignment: CDR1 SQVTM and CDR2 ANQGSEA. The CDR3 is made up of 10 amino acids. V was clipped by 7 bases and J by 8 bases, with 11 bases between them. The CDR3 sequence is CSGRGGEAFF. The CDR3 DNA is TGCAGCGGCCGAGGGGGGGAAGCTTTCTTT.

The rearrangement uses TRBV15 and TRBJ2-3; TRBD2 matches at 10 bases. Unmatched junction bases numbered 6, after V lost 3 bases and J lost 6 bases. Germline CDR1 reads LNHNV; CDR2 reads YYDKDF (reference sequence). This CDR3 has 15 residues. CDR3 nucleotides: TGTGCCACCAGCAGTCCCGGGACTAGCGTTGATACGCAGTATTTT. Amino acids: CATSSPGTSVDTQYF.